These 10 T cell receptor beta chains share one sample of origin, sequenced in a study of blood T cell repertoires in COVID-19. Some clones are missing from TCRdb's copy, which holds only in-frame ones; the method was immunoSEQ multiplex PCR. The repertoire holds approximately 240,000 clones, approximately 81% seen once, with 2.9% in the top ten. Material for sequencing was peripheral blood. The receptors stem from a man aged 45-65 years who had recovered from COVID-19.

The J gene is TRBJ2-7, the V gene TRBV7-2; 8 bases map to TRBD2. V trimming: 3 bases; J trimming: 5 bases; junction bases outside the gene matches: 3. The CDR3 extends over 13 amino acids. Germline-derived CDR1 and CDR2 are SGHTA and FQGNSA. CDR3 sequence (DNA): TGTGCCAGCAGCTTCGAACTAGCGGACGAGCAGTACTTC. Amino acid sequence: CASSFELADEQYF.

The CDR3 DNA reads TGTGCCAGCAGCCAATGGACAGTTAATTCACCCCTCCACTTT. This encodes CASSQWTVNSPLHF. The chain employs TRBV11-2 and TRBJ1-6; D may be TRBD1 (6 bases). The V gene's germline CDR1 is SGHAT and CDR2 FQNNGV. V was pared by 5 bases and J by 6 bases, with 11 bases between. The CDR3 contains 14 residues.

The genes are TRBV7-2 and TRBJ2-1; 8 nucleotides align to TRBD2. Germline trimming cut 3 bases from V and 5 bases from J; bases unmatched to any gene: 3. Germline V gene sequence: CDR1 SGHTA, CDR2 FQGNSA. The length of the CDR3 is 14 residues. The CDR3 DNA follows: TGTGCCAGCAGCTTTACTAGCGGCAACAATGAGCAGTTCTTC. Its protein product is CASSFTSGNNEQFF.

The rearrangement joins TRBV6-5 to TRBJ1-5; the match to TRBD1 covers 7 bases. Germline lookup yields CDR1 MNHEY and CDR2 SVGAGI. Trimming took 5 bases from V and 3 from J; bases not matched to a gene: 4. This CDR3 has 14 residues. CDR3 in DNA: TGTGCCAGCAGTAGGGGACAGTACAATCAGCCCCAGCATTTT. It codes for CASSRGQYNQPQHF.

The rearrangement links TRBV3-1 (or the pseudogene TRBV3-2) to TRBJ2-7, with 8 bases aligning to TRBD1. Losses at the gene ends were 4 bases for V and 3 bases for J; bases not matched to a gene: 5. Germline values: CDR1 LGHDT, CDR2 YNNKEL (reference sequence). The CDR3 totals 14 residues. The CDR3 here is CASSPRTGSYEQYF. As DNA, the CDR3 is TGTGCCAGCAGCCCGAGGACAGGGAGCTACGAGCAGTACTTC.

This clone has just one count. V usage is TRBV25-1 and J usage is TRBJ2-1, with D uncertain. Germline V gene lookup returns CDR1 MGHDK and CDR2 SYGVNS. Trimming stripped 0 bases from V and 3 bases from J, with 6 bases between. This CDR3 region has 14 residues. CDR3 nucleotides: TGTGCCAGCAGTGAATATAACAGCTACAATGAGCAGTTCTTC. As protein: CASSEYNSYNEQFF.

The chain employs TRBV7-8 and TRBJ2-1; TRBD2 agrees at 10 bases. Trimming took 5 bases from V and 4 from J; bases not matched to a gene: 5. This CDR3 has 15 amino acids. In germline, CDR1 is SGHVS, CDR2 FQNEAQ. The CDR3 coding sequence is TGTGCCAGCAGCGACCCTAGCGGGAGTTACAATGAGCAGTTCTTC. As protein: CASSDPSGSYNEQFF.

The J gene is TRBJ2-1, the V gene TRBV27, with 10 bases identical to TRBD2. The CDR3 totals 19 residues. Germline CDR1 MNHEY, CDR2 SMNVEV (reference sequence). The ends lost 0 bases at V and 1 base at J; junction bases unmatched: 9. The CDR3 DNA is TGTGCCAGCAGTTTATCGCTAGCGGGAGTGGGTAAGTCCTACAATGAGCAGTTCTTC. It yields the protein CASSLSLAGVGKSYNEQFF.

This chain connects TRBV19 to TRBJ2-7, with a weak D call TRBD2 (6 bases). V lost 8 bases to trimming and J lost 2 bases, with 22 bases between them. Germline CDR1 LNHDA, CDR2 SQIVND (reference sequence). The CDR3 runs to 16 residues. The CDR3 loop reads CASSSHFGEATYEQYF. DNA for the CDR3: TGTGCCAGTTCTTCCCACTTTGGGGAGGCCACCTACGAGCAGTACTTC. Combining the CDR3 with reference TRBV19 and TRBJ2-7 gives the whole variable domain DGGITQSPKYLFRKEGQNVTLSCEQNLNHDAMYWYRQDPGQGLRLIYYSQIVNDFQKGDIAEGYSVSREKKESFPLTVTSAQKNPTAFYLCASSSHFGEATYEQYFGPGTRLTVT.

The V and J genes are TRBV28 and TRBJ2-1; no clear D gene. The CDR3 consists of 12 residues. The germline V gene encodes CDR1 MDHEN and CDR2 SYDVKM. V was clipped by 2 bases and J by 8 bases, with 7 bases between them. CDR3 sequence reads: CASSLQSYEQFF. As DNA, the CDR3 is TGTGCCAGCAGTTTACAGTCTTATGAGCAGTTCTTC. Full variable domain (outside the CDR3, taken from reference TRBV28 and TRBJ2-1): DVKVTQSSRYLVKRTGEKVFLECVQDMDHENMFWYRQDPGLGLRLIYFSYDVKMKEKGDIPEGYSVSREKKERFSLILESASTNQTSMYLCASSLQSYEQFFGPGTRLTVL.